Shown below are 4 T cell receptor beta chains from a single sample sequenced in a study of radiotherapy plus CTLA-4 blockade in lung cancer (dated by TCRdb to the late 2010s). The method was the immunoSEQ multiplex PCR assay. TCRdb mirrors the immuneACCESS table, restricted to in-frame sequences. Some clones are absent from its copies; in checked studies, under half trace to an unresolved V gene, and the reason for the others is unknown. This sample has some 78,000 clones in its table, and roughly 86% of those were observed once. The ten largest account for about 2% of the sample. This specimen consisted of peripheral blood, obtained from a patient treated with radiotherapy plus ipilimumab. All receptors derive from a human donor with non-small cell lung cancer who had a partial response to radiotherapy plus ipilimumab.

The count of this clone is one. CDR3 sequence: CASSSSGTGNEQFF. The CDR3 DNA follows: TGTGCCAGCAGTTCCTCCGGGACAGGTAATGAGCAGTTCTTC. The gene calls are TRBV28 and TRBJ2-1; TRBD1 aligns across 8 bases. The germline gives CDR1 MDHEN, CDR2 SYDVKM. Losses at the gene ends were 4 bases for V and 7 bases for J; bases not matched to a gene: 6. The CDR3 spans 14 residues.

The chain links TRBV6-1 to TRBJ1-5, with TRBD1 matching over 8 bases. CDR1 is MNHNS, CDR2 SASEGT, per germline. There are 13 residues in the CDR3. After removal of 6 bases from V and 7 bases from J, the junction contained 5 bases not matched to a gene. CDR3 amino acids: CASRRTGNQPQHF. The CDR3 nucleotides are TGTGCCAGCAGGCGGACAGGGAACCAGCCCCAGCATTTT.

CDR3 DNA sequence: TGTGCCAGCAGATTAAGACAGGGGGGAGGGGCTGACTATGGCTACACCTTC. Amino acid sequence: CASRLRQGGGADYGYTF. The rearrangement uses TRBV28 and TRBJ1-2; TRBD1 matches 9 bases. The CDR3 has 17 amino acids. In germline, CDR1 is MDHEN, CDR2 SYDVKM. The J segment lost 3 bases and the V segment lost 6 bases, leaving 14 bases of the junction unmatched.

CDR3 DNA sequence: TGTGCCAGCATCTCCCAGGCAGGGGGAAATCAGCCCCAGCATTTT. Encoded protein: CASISQAGGNQPQHF. The rearrangement links TRBV28 to TRBJ1-5; TRBD1 aligns across 7 bases. This CDR3 has 15 residues. The V gene's germline CDR1 is MDHEN and CDR2 SYDVKM. V gave up 7 bases and J gave up 4 bases; unmatched junction bases: 10.